The present T cell receptor beta chain was sequenced within a study of patients with pleural tuberculosis (dated by TCRdb to between 2014 and 2016). CDR1 and CDR2 were assigned from the germline V gene (reference sequence) as MNHEY and SMNVEV. The CDR3 measures 12 amino acids from cysteine to phenylalanine. Solely the CDR3 DNA is kept, with 36 bases framed from the first base. Sequencer: Illumina Genome Analyzer IIx. TCRdb handled the public reads itself, with Q25 trimming in fastp and clone calling in MiXCR, and kept productive beta chains. Records with the same CDR3 protein are collapsed into one entry carrying the most frequent genes and DNA. In this sample the table shows about 50,000 distinct CDR3 sequences, under 8.5% of which occur a single time. Together, the top ten hold around 16% of the sample. Of note for this clonotype: Its antigen remains unidentified. This may be a read error: a much more frequent sequence differs by one nucleotide.

The receptor was derived from a human donor with pleural tuberculosis. This chain is built from TRBV27 and TRBJ1-1; no D gene call is confident. The nucleotide sequence is TGTGCCAGCAGTTACCCGAACACTGGAGCTTTCTTT. The resulting protein is CASSYPNTGAFF.